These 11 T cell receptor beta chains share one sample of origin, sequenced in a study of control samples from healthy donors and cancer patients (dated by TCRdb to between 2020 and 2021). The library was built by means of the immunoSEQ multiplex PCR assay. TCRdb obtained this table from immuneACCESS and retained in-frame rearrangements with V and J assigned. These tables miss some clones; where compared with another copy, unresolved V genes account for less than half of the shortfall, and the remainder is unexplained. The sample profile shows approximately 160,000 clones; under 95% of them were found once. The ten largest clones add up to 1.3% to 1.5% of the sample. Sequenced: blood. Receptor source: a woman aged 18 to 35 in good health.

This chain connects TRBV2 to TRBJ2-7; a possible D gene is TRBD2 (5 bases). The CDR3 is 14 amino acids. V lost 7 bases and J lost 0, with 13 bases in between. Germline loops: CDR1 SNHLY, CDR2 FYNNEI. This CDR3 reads CASKGLRSSYEQYF. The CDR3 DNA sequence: TGTGCCAGCAAAGGACTGAGGAGCTCCTACGAGCAGTACTTC. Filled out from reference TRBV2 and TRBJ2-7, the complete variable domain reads EPEVTQTPSHQVTQMGQEVILRCVPISNHLYFYWYRQILGQKVEFLVSFYNNEISEKSEIFDDQFSVERPDGSNFTLKIRSTKLEDSAMYFCASKGLRSSYEQYFGPGTRLTVT.

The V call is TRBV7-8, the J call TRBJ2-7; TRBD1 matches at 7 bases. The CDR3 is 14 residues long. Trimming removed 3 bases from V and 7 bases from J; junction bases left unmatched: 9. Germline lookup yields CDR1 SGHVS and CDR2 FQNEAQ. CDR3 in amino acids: CASSLGIGGWEQYF. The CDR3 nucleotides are TGTGCCAGCAGCTTGGGAATAGGGGGCTGGGAGCAGTACTTC.

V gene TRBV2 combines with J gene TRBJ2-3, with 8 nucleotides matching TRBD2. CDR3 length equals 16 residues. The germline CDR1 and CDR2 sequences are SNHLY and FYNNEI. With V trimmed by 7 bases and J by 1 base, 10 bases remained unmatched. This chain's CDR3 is CASKIMTSVRTDTQYF. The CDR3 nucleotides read TGTGCCAGCAAGATAATGACTAGCGTACGCACAGATACGCAGTATTTT.

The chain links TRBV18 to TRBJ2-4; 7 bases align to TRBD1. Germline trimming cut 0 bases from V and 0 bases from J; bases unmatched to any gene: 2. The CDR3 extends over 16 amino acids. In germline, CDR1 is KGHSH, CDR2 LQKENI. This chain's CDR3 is CASSPPGGLAKNIQYF. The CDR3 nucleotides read TGTGCCAGCTCACCACCAGGGGGCCTAGCCAAAAACATTCAGTACTTC.

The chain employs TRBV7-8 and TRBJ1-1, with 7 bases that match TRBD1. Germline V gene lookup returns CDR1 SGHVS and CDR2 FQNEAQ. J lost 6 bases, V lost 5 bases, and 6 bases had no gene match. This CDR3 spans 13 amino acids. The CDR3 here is CASSLGGAAEAFF. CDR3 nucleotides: TGTGCCAGCAGCCTAGGGGGCGCGGCTGAAGCTTTCTTT.

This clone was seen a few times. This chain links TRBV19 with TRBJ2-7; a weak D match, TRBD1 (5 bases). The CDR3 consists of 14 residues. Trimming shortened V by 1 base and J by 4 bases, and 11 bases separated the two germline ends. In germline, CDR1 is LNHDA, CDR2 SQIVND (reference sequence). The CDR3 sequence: CASSIGREGYEQYF. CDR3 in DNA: TGTGCCAGTAGTATAGGCAGGGAAGGATACGAGCAGTACTTC. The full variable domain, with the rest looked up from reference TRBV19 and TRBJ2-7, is DGGITQSPKYLFRKEGQNVTLSCEQNLNHDAMYWYRQDPGQGLRLIYYSQIVNDFQKGDIAEGYSVSREKKESFPLTVTSAQKNPTAFYLCASSIGREGYEQYFGPGTRLTVT.

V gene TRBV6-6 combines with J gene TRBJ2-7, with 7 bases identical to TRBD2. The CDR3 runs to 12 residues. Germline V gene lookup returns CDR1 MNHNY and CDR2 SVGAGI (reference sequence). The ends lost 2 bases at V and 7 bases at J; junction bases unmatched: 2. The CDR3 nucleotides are TGTGCCAGCAGTTACCGGCGGGAGGAGCAGTACTTC. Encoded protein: CASSYRREEQYF.

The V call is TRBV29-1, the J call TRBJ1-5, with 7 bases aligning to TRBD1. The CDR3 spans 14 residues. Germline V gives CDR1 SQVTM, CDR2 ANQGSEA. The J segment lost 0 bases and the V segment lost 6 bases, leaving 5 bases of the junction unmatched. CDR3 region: CSVEGQISNQPQHF. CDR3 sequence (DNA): TGCAGCGTGGAGGGACAGATTAGCAATCAGCCCCAGCATTTT.

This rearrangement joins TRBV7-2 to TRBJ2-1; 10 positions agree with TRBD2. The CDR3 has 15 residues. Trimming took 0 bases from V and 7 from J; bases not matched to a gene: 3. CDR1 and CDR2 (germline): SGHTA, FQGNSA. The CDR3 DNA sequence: TGTGCCAGCAGCTTAGCACCACTAGCGGGGAATGAGCAGTTCTTC. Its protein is CASSLAPLAGNEQFF. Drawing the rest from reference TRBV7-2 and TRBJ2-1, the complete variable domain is GAGVSQSPSNKVTEKGKDVELRCDPISGHTALYWYRQSLGQGLEFLIYFQGNSAPDKSGLPSDRFSAERTGGSVSTLTIQRTQQEDSAVYLCASSLAPLAGNEQFFGPGTRLTVL.

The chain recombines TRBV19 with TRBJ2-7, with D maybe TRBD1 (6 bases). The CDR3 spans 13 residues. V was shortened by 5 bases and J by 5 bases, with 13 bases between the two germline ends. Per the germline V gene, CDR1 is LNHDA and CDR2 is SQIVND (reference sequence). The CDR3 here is CASSPQGRNEQYF. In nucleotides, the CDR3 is TGTGCCAGTAGTCCTCAGGGGCGTAACGAGCAGTACTTC.

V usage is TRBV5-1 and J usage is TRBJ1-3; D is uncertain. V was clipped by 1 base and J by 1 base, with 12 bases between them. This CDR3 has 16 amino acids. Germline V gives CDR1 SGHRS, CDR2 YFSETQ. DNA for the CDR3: TGCGCCAGCAGCTTGAAGGTTTGGGAATCTGGAAACACCATATATTTT. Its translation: CASSLKVWESGNTIYF. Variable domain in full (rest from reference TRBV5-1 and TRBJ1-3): KAGVTQTPRYLIKTRGQQVTLSCSPISGHRSVSWYQQTPGQGLQFLFEYFSETQRNKGNFPGRFSGRQFSNSRSEMNVSTLELGDSALYLCASSLKVWESGNTIYFGEGSWLTVV.